This T cell receptor (beta chain) stems from a study of T-cell reconstitution after alpha-beta-depleted transplantation in children. As it was prepared, the TCRbeta library received unique molecular identifiers. TCRdb re-derived calls from the PCR reads in MiXCR, one entry per CDR3 protein. Found here are around 370,000 distinct CDR3 sequences, 10% of them singletons; the top ten hold around 2.4%. Germline V CDR1 and CDR2: MGHRA, YSYEKL. This CDR3 has 16 amino acids. V was clipped by 1 base and J by 2 bases, with 15 bases between them. V usage is TRBV4-1 and J usage is TRBJ2-7; perhaps TRBD1 as D (6 bases). The sample was PBMCs from the stem cell graft donor, taken from the stem cell graft. This clonotype was obtained from a human donor who donated a stem cell graft to a child with acute lymphoblastic leukemia. The CDR3 nucleotides are TGCGCCAGCAGCCAAGCCAACACAGGGCCTACCTACGAGCAGTACTTC. Translating gives CASSQANTGPTYEQYF.